This T cell receptor (beta chain) originates from a study of beta chain features in type 1 diabetes. Broader study findings: Shorter TCRB CDR3s, moderately but significantly so, marked every one of the four CD4+ subsets in Type 1 diabetes patients.

Sequencing targeted expressed TCRB transcripts, as all isolated RNA had been reverse transcribed. The table came from immunoSEQ multiplex PCR; TCRdb's copy has only in-frame clones and leaves some out. The sample shows 130,000 to 150,000 clones, 10% to 15% of them seen only once. Germline V gives CDR1 SGHAT, CDR2 FQNNGV. With 3 bases removed from V and 6 bases from J, the gap between germline ends came to 2 bases. The CDR3 has 11 amino acids. This clone was detected only a few times. Its antigen is currently unknown. The sequenced material came from central memory CD4+ T cells from blood. The chain combines TRBV11-2 with TRBJ2-2; no definite D call. The clonotype comes from a man between 18 and 35 years old with type 1 diabetes. CDR3 sequence (DNA): TGTGCCAGCAGCTTCGCCGGGGAGCTGTTTTTT. Its translation is CASSFAGELFF. Using reference TRBV11-2 and TRBJ2-2 for the parts outside the CDR3, the full variable domain is EAGVAQSPRYKIIEKRQSVAFWCNPISGHATLYWYQQILGQGPKLLIQFQNNGVVDDSQLPKDRFSAERLKGVDSTLKIQPAKLEDSAVYLCASSFAGELFFGEGSRLTVL.